This section outlines one T cell receptor (beta chain) sequence together with its context. No antigen is known for it. Here immunoSEQ multiplex PCR was the method, and the copy in TCRdb shows in-frame clones only, minus some. The table records 150,000 to 200,000 clones, approximately 91% of them present only once. This sample was included in a study of T cell responses to AZD1222 COVID-19 vaccine. Points from the study as a whole: Only after the peak T cell response were repertoires sampled. Most donors were white British, females outnumbered males, and clonal diversity was possibly underestimated. Spike-specific TCR depth and breadth grew after two AZD1222 doses.

The input for sequencing was peripheral blood, taken on day 0 of AZD1222 vaccination. The source is an adult in good health.

In nucleotides, the CDR3 is TGTGCCACCGGCGGTGCGGGAGCCACAGATACGCAGTATTTT. It yields the protein CATGGAGATDTQYF. The chain links TRBV27 to TRBJ2-3; 7 bases are shared with TRBD2. The germline V gene has CDR1 MNHEY and CDR2 SMNVEV (reference sequence). CDR3 length: 14 residues. V lost 10 bases to trimming and J lost 2 bases; unmatched junction nucleotides: 9.